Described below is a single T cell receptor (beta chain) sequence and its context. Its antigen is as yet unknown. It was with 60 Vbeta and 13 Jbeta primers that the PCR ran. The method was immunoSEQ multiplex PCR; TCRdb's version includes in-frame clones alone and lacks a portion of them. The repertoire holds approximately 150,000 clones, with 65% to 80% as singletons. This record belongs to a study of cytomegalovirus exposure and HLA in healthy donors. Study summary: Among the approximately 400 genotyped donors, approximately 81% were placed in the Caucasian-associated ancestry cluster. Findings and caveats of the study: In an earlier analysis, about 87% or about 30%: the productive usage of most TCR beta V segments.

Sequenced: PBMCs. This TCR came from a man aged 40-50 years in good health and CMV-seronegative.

The CDR3 region has the DNA TGTGCTCAACAGGGAGCGGACTATGGCTACACCTTC. Translating gives CAQQGADYGYTF. The rearrangement links TRBV30 to TRBJ1-2; a possible D gene is TRBD1 (6 bases). This CDR3 has 12 amino acids. Looked up from germline, CDR1 is GTSNPN and CDR2 is SVGIG (reference sequence).